This TCR beta chain was recovered during a study of T cell repertoires in cytomegalovirus infection. Study-level background: CMV infection together with matching HLA type was indicated by public TCR beta signatures.

Points from the study as a whole: HLA-C-restricted, CMV-specific TCR beta clonotypes were dominant ex vivo. Carriage of CMV together with the relevant HLA was identifiable through cumulative public TCR beta family frequency.

TCRdb fed the reads into MiXCR, producing one record per CDR3 protein. The table includes 150,000 to 200,000 distinct CDR3 sequences, roughly a fifth detected once. A remark on this clonotype: Antigen: not known.

This CDR3 region has 15 residues. J was trimmed by 3 bases and V by 6 bases; bases with no gene match: 7. This clonotype was obtained from a human donor in good health (CMV status not recorded). Some clones in this sample may be carry-over from other donors' samples. Sequenced: PBMCs. The chain employs TRBV12-3 or TRBV12-4 and TRBJ2-1, with TRBD1 matching 8 bases. Here the CDR3 DNA reads TGTGCCAGCAGCCGGGACAGGTCGCACTACAATGAGCAGTTCTTC. Amino acid sequence: CASSRDRSHYNEQFF.